Listed below are T cell receptor beta chains from one sample, sequenced in a study of T cell repertoires in cytomegalovirus infection. Each CDR3 protein is one row after TCRdb ran MiXCR on the reads. The sample shows about 680,000 distinct CDR3 sequences, 20% to 30% of them seen only once. Material for sequencing was CD8+ T cells from PBMCs. Source of these receptors: a human donor in good health (CMV status not recorded). Some clones in this sample may be carry-over from other donors' samples. Each CDR3 is given with its conserved first and last residue. A D gene is named only where the DNA matches it firmly. Where a row states a size, it is once, few, many or the class of an expanded clone; other rows omit it.

>TRBV20-1|.|.|TRBJ2-2
CSASAGDTGELFF
TGCAGTGCTAGCGCAGGGGACACCGGGGAGCTGTTTTTT
>TRBV11-3|many|.|TRBJ1-1
CASRGDSAEAFF
TGTGCCAGCAGGGGAGACAGCGCTGAAGCTTTCTTT
>TRBV28|few|.|TRBJ2-5
CASSLSGTLRTQYF
TGTGCCAGCAGTTTAAGTGGGACACTCCGGACCCAGTACTTC
>TRBV6-5|few|TRBD2|TRBJ2-3
CASSSRLAGTIIGTDTQYF
TGTGCCAGCAGTTCTCGACTAGCGGGGACGATTATCGGGACAGATACGCAGTATTTT
>TRBV2|.|.|TRBJ2-6
CASSLTHAASGANVLTF
TGTGCCAGCAGTCTAACTCACGCGGCATCTGGGGCCAACGTCCTGACTTTC
>TRBV28|.|.|TRBJ2-2
CASSSPRQSTGELFF
TGTGCCAGCAGTTCCCCACGACAGTCCACCGGGGAGCTGTTTTTT
>TRBV10-3|many|TRBD1|TRBJ1-1
CAISGTGDTEAFF
TGTGCCATCAGTGGAACAGGGGACACTGAAGCTTTCTTT
>TRBV12-3/TRBV12-4|.|.|TRBJ1-2
CAGSYLNYGYTF
TGTGCCGGCAGTTACCTTAACTATGGCTACACCTTC
>TRBV4-3|.|TRBD2|TRBJ2-5
CASSQGSGVGETQYF
TGCGCCAGCAGCCAAGGAAGCGGGGTGGGAGAGACCCAGTACTTC
>TRBV7-2|many|.|TRBJ2-1
CASSYGQPEQFF
TGTGCCAGCAGCTACGGACAGCCTGAGCAGTTCTTC
>TRBV29-1|many|.|TRBJ2-2
CSVVQGPGELFF
TGCAGCGTGGTACAGGGTCCCGGGGAGCTGTTTTTT
>TRBV6-1|.|TRBD2|TRBJ2-1
CASSPSVARGNEQFF
TGTGCCAGCAGCCCCTCGGTTGCGCGGGGGAATGAGCAGTTCTTC
>TRBV28|.|.|TRBJ1-1
CASSLSPGRNTEAFF
TGTGCCAGCAGTTTATCACCGGGACGGAACACTGAAGCTTTCTTT
>TRBV20-1|few|.|TRBJ2-3
CSALDREEVDTQYF
TGCAGTGCCCTTGATAGAGAGGAGGTAGATACGCAGTATTTT
>TRBV4-1|few|TRBD1|TRBJ1-2
CASSQQQGPSSYGYTF
TGCGCCAGCAGCCAACAACAGGGGCCCAGTTCCTATGGCTACACCTTC
>TRBV7-4|.|.|TRBJ2-3
CASSLRPTLGTDTQYF
TGTGCCAGCAGCTTAAGGCCGACTCTTGGCACAGATACGCAGTATTTT
>TRBV24-1|.|.|TRBJ1-5
CATSEGPTTNRPQHF
TGTGCCACCAGTGAAGGCCCCACGACCAATCGGCCCCAGCATTTT
>TRBV13|few|.|TRBJ2-7
CASTTWELDEQYF
TGTGCCAGCACGACATGGGAACTTGACGAGCAGTACTTC
>TRBV7-9|.|TRBD1|TRBJ2-7
CASSPRTGGWEQYF
TGTGCCAGCAGCCCGAGGACAGGGGGCTGGGAGCAGTACTTC
>TRBV25-1|few|.|TRBJ1-1
CASGLGYTEAFF
TGTGCCAGCGGGTTAGGGTACACTGAAGCTTTCTTT
>TRBV7-9|.|.|TRBJ1-4
CASSSVLDPARGEKLFF
TGTGCCAGCAGCTCAGTCCTCGACCCCGCAAGGGGTGAAAAACTGTTTTTT
>TRBV19|many|.|TRBJ1-5
CASSPIRDTLQPQHF
TGTGCCAGTAGTCCTATCCGGGACACGTTACAGCCCCAGCATTTT
>TRBV20-1|few|.|TRBJ1-1
CSARALGAGDVDTEAFF
TGCAGTGCTAGAGCGTTAGGGGCAGGGGATGTGGACACTGAAGCTTTCTTT
>TRBV5-5|few|.|TRBJ2-7
CASSNGYSGSDEQYF
TGTGCCAGCAGCAATGGGTATTCAGGGTCGGACGAGCAGTACTTC
>TRBV20-1|few|.|TRBJ2-1
CSATHWTNEQFF
TGCAGTGCTACCCACTGGACCAATGAGCAGTTCTTC
>TRBV4-1|many|.|TRBJ2-1
CASSHNSEDNEQFF
TGCGCCAGCAGCCATAACAGCGAGGACAATGAGCAGTTCTTC
>TRBV5-1|.|TRBD2|TRBJ2-7
CASSTSGGPYEQYF
TGCGCCAGCAGCACTAGCGGGGGGCCCTACGAGCAGTACTTC
>TRBV20-1|few|.|TRBJ2-3
CSARDGTSTDTQYF
TGCAGTGCTAGAGATGGAACTAGCACAGATACGCAGTATTTT
>TRBV10-3|few|TRBD1|TRBJ1-4
CAISDPDRGGEKLFF
TGTGCCATCAGTGACCCCGACAGGGGTGGAGAAAAACTGTTTTTT
>TRBV20-1|few|.|TRBJ2-5
CSASSSAAAAQYF
TGCAGTGCTTCATCAAGCGCAGCAGCGGCCCAGTACTTC
>TRBV15|.|.|TRBJ2-3
CATSRDTGDTQYF
TGTGCCACCAGCAGAGACACAGGGGATACGCAGTATTTT
>TRBV6-5|few|TRBD2|TRBJ2-1
CASSYDTGLGSSYNEQFF
TGTGCCAGCAGTTACGATACAGGACTAGGGAGCTCCTACAATGAGCAGTTCTTC
>TRBV7-6|.|.|TRBJ1-5
CVSSESSNQPQHF
TGTGTCAGCAGCGAAAGTAGCAATCAGCCCCAGCATTTT
>TRBV7-2|many|.|TRBJ2-2
CVVAGVTGELFF
TGTGTGGTCGCAGGGGTCACCGGGGAGCTGTTTTTT
>TRBV7-6|many|.|TRBJ2-1
CASSLVLGEYNEQFF
TGTGCCAGCAGCTTAGTCCTTGGGGAATACAATGAGCAGTTCTTC
>TRBV29-1|.|.|TRBJ1-1
CSALRQLNTEAFF
TGCAGCGCCCTCAGGCAATTAAACACTGAAGCTTTCTTT
>TRBV29-1|few|.|TRBJ2-5
CSVPSPVETQYF
TGCAGCGTTCCCTCACCGGTAGAGACCCAGTACTTC
>TRBV5-5|few|.|TRBJ2-6
CASSLIDGANVLTF
TGTGCCAGCAGCTTGATTGATGGGGCCAACGTCCTGACTTTC
>TRBV20-1|.|.|TRBJ2-1
CSATPPNRYNEQFF
TGCAGTGCTACCCCACCGAACCGCTACAATGAGCAGTTCTTC
>TRBV7-6|many|.|TRBJ2-2
CASSSRRTGELFF
TGTGCCAGCAGCTCACGGAGAACCGGGGAGCTGTTTTTT